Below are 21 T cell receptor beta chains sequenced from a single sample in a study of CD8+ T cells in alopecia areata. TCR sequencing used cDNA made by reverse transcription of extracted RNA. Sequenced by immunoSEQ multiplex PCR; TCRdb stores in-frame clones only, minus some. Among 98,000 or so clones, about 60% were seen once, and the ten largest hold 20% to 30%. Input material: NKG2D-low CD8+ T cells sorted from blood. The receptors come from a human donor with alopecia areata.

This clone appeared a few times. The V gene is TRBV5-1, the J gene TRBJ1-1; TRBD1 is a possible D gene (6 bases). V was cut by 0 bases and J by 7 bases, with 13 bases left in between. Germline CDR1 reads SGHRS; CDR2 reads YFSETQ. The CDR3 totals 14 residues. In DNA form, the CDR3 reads TGCGCCAGCAGCTTGGGCAGGGGAATCGTTGAAGCTTTCTTT. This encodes CASSLGRGIVEAFF.

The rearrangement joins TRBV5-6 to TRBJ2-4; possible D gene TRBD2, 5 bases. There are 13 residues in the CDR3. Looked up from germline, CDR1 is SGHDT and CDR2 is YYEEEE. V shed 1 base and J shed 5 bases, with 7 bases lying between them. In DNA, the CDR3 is TGTGCCAGCAGCTTGTCCGGGGAAAACATTCAGTACTTC. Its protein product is CASSLSGENIQYF.

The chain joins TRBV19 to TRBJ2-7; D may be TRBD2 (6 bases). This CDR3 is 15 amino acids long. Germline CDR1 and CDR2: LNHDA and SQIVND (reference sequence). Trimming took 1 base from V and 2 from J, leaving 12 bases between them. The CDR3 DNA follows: TGTGCCAGTAGTATAGGGCCAGGGAGGACCTACGAGCAGTACTTC. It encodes CASSIGPGRTYEQYF.

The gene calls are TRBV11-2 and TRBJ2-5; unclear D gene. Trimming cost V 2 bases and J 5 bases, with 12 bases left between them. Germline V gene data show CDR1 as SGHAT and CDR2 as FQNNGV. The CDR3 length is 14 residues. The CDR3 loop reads CASSLLGFLETQYF. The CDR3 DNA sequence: TGTGCCAGCAGCTTATTAGGGTTCCTGGAGACCCAGTACTTC.

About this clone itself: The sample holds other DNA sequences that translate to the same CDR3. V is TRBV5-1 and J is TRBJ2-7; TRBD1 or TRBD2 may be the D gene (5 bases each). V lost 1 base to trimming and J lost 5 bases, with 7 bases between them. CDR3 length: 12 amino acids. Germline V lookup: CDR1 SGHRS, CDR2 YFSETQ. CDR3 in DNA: TGCGCCAGCAGCTTGTTGGGGGACGAGCAGTACTTC. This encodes CASSLLGDEQYF. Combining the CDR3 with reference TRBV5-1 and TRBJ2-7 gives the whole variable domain KAGVTQTPRYLIKTRGQQVTLSCSPISGHRSVSWYQQTPGQGLQFLFEYFSETQRNKGNFPGRFSGRQFSNSRSEMNVSTLELGDSALYLCASSLLGDEQYFGPGTRLTVT.

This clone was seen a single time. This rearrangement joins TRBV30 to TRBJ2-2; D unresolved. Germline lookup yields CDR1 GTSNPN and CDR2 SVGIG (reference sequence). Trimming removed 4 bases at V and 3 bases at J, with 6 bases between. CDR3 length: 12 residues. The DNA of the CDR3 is TGTGCCTGGACGGACGACACCGGGGAGCTGTTTTTT. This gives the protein CAWTDDTGELFF.

The CDR3 region has the DNA TGTGCCAGCAGCTTGGTTAAGTATCTGGAGAATGGCTACACCTTC. The encoded protein is CASSLVKYLENGYTF. The chain combines TRBV7-8 with TRBJ1-2; no clear D. Germline-derived CDR1 and CDR2 are SGHVS and FQNEAQ. V shed 3 bases and J shed 6 bases, with 17 bases lying between them. The length of the CDR3 is 15 residues.

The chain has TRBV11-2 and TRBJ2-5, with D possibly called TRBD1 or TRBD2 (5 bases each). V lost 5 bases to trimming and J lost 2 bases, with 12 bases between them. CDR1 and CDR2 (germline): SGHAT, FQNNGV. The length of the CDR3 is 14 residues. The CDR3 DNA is TGTGCCAGCAGCGCAAGGGACGTACAAGAGACCCAGTACTTC. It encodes CASSARDVQETQYF.

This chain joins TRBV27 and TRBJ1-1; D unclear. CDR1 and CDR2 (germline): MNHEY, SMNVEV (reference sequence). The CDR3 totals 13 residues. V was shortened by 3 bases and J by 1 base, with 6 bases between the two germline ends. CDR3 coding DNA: TGTGCCAGCAGTTTGTCAGCGAACACTGAAGCTTTCTTT. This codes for CASSLSANTEAFF.

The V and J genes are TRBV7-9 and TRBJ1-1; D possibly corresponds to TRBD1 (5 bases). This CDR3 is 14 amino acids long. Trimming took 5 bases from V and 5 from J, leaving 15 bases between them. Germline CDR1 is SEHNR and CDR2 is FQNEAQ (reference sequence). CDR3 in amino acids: CASSLGRGTTEAFF. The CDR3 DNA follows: TGTGCCAGCAGCCTGGGACGGGGAACTACTGAAGCTTTCTTT.

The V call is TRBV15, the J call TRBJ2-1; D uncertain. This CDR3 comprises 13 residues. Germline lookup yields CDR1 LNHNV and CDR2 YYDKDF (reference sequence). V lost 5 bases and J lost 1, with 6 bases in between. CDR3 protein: CATSELSYNEQFF. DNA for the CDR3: TGTGCCACCAGCGAGCTTTCCTACAATGAGCAGTTCTTC. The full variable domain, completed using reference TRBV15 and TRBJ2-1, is DAMVIQNPRYQVTQFGKPVTLSCSQTLNHNVMYWYQQKSSQAPKLLFHYYDKDFNNEADTPDNFQSRRPNTSFCFLDIRSPGLGDTAMYLCATSELSYNEQFFGPGTRLTVL.

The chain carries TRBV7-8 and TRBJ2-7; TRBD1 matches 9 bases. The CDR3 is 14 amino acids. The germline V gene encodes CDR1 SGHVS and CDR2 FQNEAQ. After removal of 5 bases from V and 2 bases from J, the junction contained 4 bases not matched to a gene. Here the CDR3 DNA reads TGTGCCAGCAGCCGGACAGGGGTTACCTACGAGCAGTACTTC. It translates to CASSRTGVTYEQYF.

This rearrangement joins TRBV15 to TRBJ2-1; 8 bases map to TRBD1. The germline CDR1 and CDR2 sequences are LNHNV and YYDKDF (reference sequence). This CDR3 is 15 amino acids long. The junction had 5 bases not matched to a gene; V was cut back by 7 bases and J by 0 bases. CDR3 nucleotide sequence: TGTGCCACCAAAATTGGACAGGGCTCCTACAATGAGCAGTTCTTC. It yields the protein CATKIGQGSYNEQFF.

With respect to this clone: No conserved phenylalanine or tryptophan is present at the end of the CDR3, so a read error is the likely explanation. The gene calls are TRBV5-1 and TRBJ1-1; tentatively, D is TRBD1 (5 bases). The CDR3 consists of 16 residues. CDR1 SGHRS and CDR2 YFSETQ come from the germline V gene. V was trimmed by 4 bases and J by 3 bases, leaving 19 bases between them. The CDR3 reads CASSSGTNPWDTEAFL. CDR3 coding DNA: TGCGCCAGCAGCAGCGGGACGAATCCCTGGGACACTGAAGCTTTCCTT.

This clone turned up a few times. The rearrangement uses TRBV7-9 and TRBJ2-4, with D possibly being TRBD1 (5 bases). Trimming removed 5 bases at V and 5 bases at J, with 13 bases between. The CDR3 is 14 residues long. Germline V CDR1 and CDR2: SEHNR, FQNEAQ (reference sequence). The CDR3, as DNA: TGTGCCAGCAGCCCTCCTCAGGGTGAAAACATTCAGTACTTC. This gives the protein CASSPPQGENIQYF.

The CDR3 is CASSRDSSYEQYF. CDR3 DNA: TGCGCCAGCAGCAGAGACAGTTCCTACGAGCAGTACTTC. The chain is built from TRBV4-1 and TRBJ2-5; possible D gene TRBD1, 5 bases. TRBJ2-7 matches the DNA end more closely, so the J call is doubtful. Germline loops: CDR1 MGHRA, CDR2 YSYEKL. The CDR3 sequence is 13 residues long.

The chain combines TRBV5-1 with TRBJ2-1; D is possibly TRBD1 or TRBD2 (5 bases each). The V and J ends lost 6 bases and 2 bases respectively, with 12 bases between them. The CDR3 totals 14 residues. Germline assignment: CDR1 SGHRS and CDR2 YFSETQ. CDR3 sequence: CASNSGTTYNEQFF. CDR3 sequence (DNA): TGCGCCAGCAACTCCGGGACCACCTACAATGAGCAGTTCTTC.

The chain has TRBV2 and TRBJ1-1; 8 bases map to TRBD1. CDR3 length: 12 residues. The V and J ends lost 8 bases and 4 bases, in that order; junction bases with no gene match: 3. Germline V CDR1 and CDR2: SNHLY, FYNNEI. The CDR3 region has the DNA TGTGCCAGCCGGACAGGGCCCACTGAAGCTTTCTTT. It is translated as CASRTGPTEAFF.

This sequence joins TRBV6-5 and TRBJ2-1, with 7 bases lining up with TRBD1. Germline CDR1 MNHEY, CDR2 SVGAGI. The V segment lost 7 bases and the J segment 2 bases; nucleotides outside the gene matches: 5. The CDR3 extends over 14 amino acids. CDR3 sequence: CASNDGTAYNEQFF. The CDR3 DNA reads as TGTGCCAGCAACGATGGGACAGCCTACAATGAGCAGTTCTTC.

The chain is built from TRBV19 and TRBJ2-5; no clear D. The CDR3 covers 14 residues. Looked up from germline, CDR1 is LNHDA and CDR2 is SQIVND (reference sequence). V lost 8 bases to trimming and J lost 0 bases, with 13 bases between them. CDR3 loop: CASRTQLNQETQYF. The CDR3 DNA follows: TGTGCCAGTCGAACTCAGTTAAACCAAGAGACCCAGTACTTC.

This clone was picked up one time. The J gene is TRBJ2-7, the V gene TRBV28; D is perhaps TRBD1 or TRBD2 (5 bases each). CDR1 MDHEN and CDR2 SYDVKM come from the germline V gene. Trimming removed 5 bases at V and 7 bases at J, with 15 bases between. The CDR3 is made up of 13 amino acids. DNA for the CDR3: TGTGCCAGCAGTCCCCCCTCGAGGGGAGAGCAGTACTTC. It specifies CASSPPSRGEQYF.